This entry lists 21 T cell receptor beta chains sequenced from one sample in a study of immune evolution from preneoplasia to lung adenocarcinoma (dated by TCRdb to the early 2020s). The library was generated by the immunoSEQ multiplex PCR assay. TCRdb took over this immuneACCESS table, retaining in-frame rearrangements with V and J assigned. Such tables are incomplete; in checked studies, under half of the missing clones stem from an unresolved V gene, and the remainder is unexplained. In this sample the table shows 13,000 to 15,000 clones, 65% to 85% of which occur a single time. The ten top clones hold under 5% of the sample. Sequenced sample: FFPE minimally invasive lung adenocarcinoma tissue. Sample cell subset or site, as interpreted from the label and publication: micro-invasive lung adenocarcinoma (MIA). The receptors here all came from a person aged 65 to 79 with lung adenocarcinoma.

The genes are TRBV4-2 and TRBJ1-1; the D gene is possibly TRBD1 (5 bases). CDR1 LGHNA and CDR2 YNFKEQ come from the germline V gene. The CDR3 contains 14 residues. With 4 bases removed from V and 4 bases from J, the gap between germline ends came to 13 bases. The CDR3 region is CASSLGMGRTEAFF. CDR3 coding DNA: TGTGCCAGCAGCCTGGGGATGGGGCGCACTGAAGCTTTCTTT.

This clone was detected only a few times. V is TRBV30 and J is TRBJ1-4, with 8 nucleotides matching TRBD1. Germline V CDR1 and CDR2: GTSNPN, SVGIG (reference sequence). CDR3 length equals 14 residues. Trimming took 4 bases from V and 8 from J; bases not matched to a gene: 9. DNA of the CDR3: TGTGCCTGGACAGGGGGCATAGGTGCGGAAAAACTGTTTTTT. This translates into CAWTGGIGAEKLFF.

The chain joins TRBV5-6 to TRBJ1-1; D is uncertain. The CDR3 has 14 amino acids. Trimming removed 0 bases at V and 2 bases at J, with 8 bases between. The germline V gene has CDR1 SGHDT and CDR2 YYEEEE. The CDR3 spells CASSLDRANTEAFF. In nucleotides, the CDR3 is TGTGCCAGCAGCTTGGACCGAGCAAACACTGAAGCTTTCTTT.

This clone was recorded once. This chain links TRBV19 with TRBJ1-4; D gene unclear. CDR3 length equals 15 residues. Looked up from germline, CDR1 is LNHDA and CDR2 is SQIVND (reference sequence). V was cut by 5 bases and J by 6 bases, with 16 bases left in between. The DNA of the CDR3 is TGTGCCAGTAGTGTCTCTGGGCTATCGGATGAAAAACTGTTTTTT. Translating gives CASSVSGLSDEKLFF. Full variable domain (rest looked up from reference TRBV19 and TRBJ1-4): DGGITQSPKYLFRKEGQNVTLSCEQNLNHDAMYWYRQDPGQGLRLIYYSQIVNDFQKGDIAEGYSVSREKKESFPLTVTSAQKNPTAFYLCASSVSGLSDEKLFFGSGTQLSVL.

The J gene is TRBJ2-7, the V gene TRBV29-1; the D call may be TRBD1 or TRBD2 (5 bases each). Germline V gene data show CDR1 as SQVTM and CDR2 as ANQGSEA. The CDR3 has 13 residues. The V end lost 5 bases, the J end lost 3 bases, and 14 bases lay between the germline ends. For the CDR3, the DNA is TGCAGCGTTTATGGGGGAGAAAACTACGAGCAGTACTTC. This translates into CSVYGGENYEQYF.

V and J are TRBV27 and TRBJ2-2; 9 nucleotides match TRBD2. CDR3 length equals 19 residues. V gave up 2 bases and J gave up 4 bases; unmatched junction bases: 14. CDR1 is MNHEY and CDR2 is SMNVEV in the germline V gene (reference sequence). The CDR3 coding sequence is TGTGCCAGCAGTTTAAGGTCGGCTAGCGGGGTGGGGAGCACCGGGGAGCTGTTTTTT. Translated: CASSLRSASGVGSTGELFF.

This chain links TRBV11-3 with TRBJ2-3; unclear D gene. Germline CDR1 is SGHNT and CDR2 is YENEEA. This CDR3 has 15 amino acids. Between the trimmed V and J ends, which lost 3 bases and 0 bases, there was a span of 10 bases. The CDR3 coding sequence is TGTGCCAGCAGCTTTCGTCCCCAGAGCACAGATACGCAGTATTTT. This gives the protein CASSFRPQSTDTQYF.

Turning to this clone: Other DNA sequences of this sample code for an identical CDR3. This sequence joins TRBV28 and TRBJ2-7; 7 bases match TRBD2. CDR1 is MDHEN and CDR2 is SYDVKM in the germline V gene. This CDR3 contains 12 residues. The ends lost 5 bases at V and 7 bases at J; junction bases unmatched: 5. The CDR3 DNA reads TGTGCCAGCAGTCCTCCGGGGGGTGAGCAGTACTTC. This translates into CASSPPGGEQYF.

This chain joins TRBV6-6 and TRBJ2-5; D could derive from TRBD1 or TRBD2 (6 bases each). CDR1 MNHNY and CDR2 SVGAGI come from the germline V gene (reference sequence). V was cut by 6 bases and J by 3 bases, with 17 bases left in between. The CDR3 runs to 15 residues. CDR3 sequence reads: CASRPLGGAEETQYF. CDR3 sequence (DNA): TGTGCCAGCAGACCCTTGGGGGGCGCGGAAGAGACCCAGTACTTC.

The chain has TRBV5-8 and TRBJ1-5, with TRBD1 as a possible D gene (5 bases). Trimming removed 6 bases at V and 0 bases at J, with 16 bases between. This CDR3 is 16 amino acids long. Germline CDR1 reads SGHTS; CDR2 reads YDEGEE. The CDR3 loop is CASTPGVLHSNQPQHF. The CDR3 region has the DNA TGTGCCAGCACCCCGGGGGTTCTACATAGCAATCAGCCCCAGCATTTT. The full variable domain, with the rest looked up from reference TRBV5-8 and TRBJ1-5, is EAGVTQSPTHLIKTRGQQATLRCSPISGHTSVYWYQQALGLGLQFLLWYDEGEERNRGNFPPRFSGRQFPNYSSELNVNALELEDSALYLCASTPGVLHSNQPQHFGDGTRLSIL.

V is TRBV11-2 and J is TRBJ1-6; a weak D match, TRBD1 (6 bases). This CDR3 has 14 residues. Germline V gives CDR1 SGHAT, CDR2 FQNNGV. V dropped 2 bases and J dropped 8 bases, with 10 bases sitting between them. CDR3 sequence: CASSLRPGDSPLHF. The DNA for the CDR3 is TGTGCCAGCAGCTTAAGGCCAGGGGATTCACCCCTCCACTTT.

The chain joins TRBV28 to TRBJ2-2, with D possibly being TRBD1 or TRBD2 (5 bases each). CDR1 and CDR2 (germline): MDHEN, SYDVKM. Trimming left V 8 bases short and J 1 base short, with 11 bases between. This CDR3 spans 14 amino acids. The CDR3 DNA reads TGTGCCAGCCTTCGGGACCAGAACACCGGGGAGCTGTTTTTT. This translates into CASLRDQNTGELFF.

The chain joins TRBV30 to TRBJ1-4; D is uncertain. Germline lookup yields CDR1 GTSNPN and CDR2 SVGIG (reference sequence). The V end was cut by 0 bases, the J end by 6 bases, with 8 bases between. The CDR3 runs 13 residues. This chain's CDR3 is CAWSVHEDEKLFF. The CDR3 coding sequence is TGTGCCTGGAGTGTACATGAAGATGAAAAACTGTTTTTT.

The chain links TRBV28 to TRBJ2-7; 9 nucleotides match TRBD1. The junction had 11 bases not matched to a gene; V was cut back by 5 bases and J by 0 bases. The CDR3 is 17 amino acids. Germline CDR1 MDHEN, CDR2 SYDVKM. The CDR3 reads CASSPRQGDLDSYEQYF. The CDR3 nucleotides are TGTGCCAGCAGTCCAAGACAGGGGGACCTAGACTCCTACGAGCAGTACTTC. Variable domain in full (rest from reference TRBV28 and TRBJ2-7): DVKVTQSSRYLVKRTGEKVFLECVQDMDHENMFWYRQDPGLGLRLIYFSYDVKMKEKGDIPEGYSVSREKKERFSLILESASTNQTSMYLCASSPRQGDLDSYEQYFGPGTRLTVT.

The chain employs TRBV15 and TRBJ2-5, with no clear D. This CDR3 is 14 amino acids long. V lost 0 bases to trimming and J lost 6 bases, with 11 bases between them. Germline CDR1 and CDR2: LNHNV and YYDKDF (reference sequence). This chain's CDR3 is CATSRDRMVKTQYF. DNA for the CDR3: TGTGCCACCAGCAGAGATCGGATGGTAAAGACCCAGTACTTC.

The chain is built from TRBV5-1 and TRBJ2-7; maybe TRBD1 (6 bases). The V end was cut by 4 bases, the J end by 2 bases, with 10 bases between. Germline values: CDR1 SGHRS, CDR2 YFSETQ. The CDR3 extends over 13 amino acids. The DNA of the CDR3 is TGCGCCAGCAGCAGGGACAACGCCTACGAGCAGTACTTC. Protein: CASSRDNAYEQYF. The complete variable domain, with remaining parts taken from reference TRBV5-1 and TRBJ2-7, reads KAGVTQTPRYLIKTRGQQVTLSCSPISGHRSVSWYQQTPGQGLQFLFEYFSETQRNKGNFPGRFSGRQFSNSRSEMNVSTLELGDSALYLCASSRDNAYEQYFGPGTRLTVT.

The rearrangement joins TRBV6-6 to TRBJ1-6; no clear D. The CDR3 runs 12 residues. From germline, CDR1 is MNHNY and CDR2 SVGAGI (reference sequence). V lost 4 bases to trimming and J lost 8 bases, with 6 bases between them. The chain's CDR3 is CASSSNDSPLHF. CDR3 DNA sequence: TGTGCCAGCAGTTCGAACGATTCACCCCTCCACTTT.

V gene TRBV18 combines with J gene TRBJ2-1; 12 positions agree with TRBD2. Germline CDR1 is KGHSH and CDR2 is LQKENI. J was trimmed by 4 bases and V by 2 bases; bases with no gene match: 0. The CDR3 totals 15 residues. CDR3 coding DNA: TGTGCCAGCTCACCAGGGACTAGCGGGTACAATGAGCAGTTCTTC. Translated, it gives CASSPGTSGYNEQFF. Variable domain in full (rest from reference TRBV18 and TRBJ2-1): NAGVMQNPRHLVRRRGQEARLRCSPMKGHSHVYWYRQLPEEGLKFMVYLQKENIIDESGMPKERFSAEFPKEGPSILRIQQVVRGDSAAYFCASSPGTSGYNEQFFGPGTRLTVL.

This sequence joins TRBV30 and TRBJ1-1; D not resolved. The CDR3 covers 13 residues. With 3 bases removed from V and 5 bases from J, the gap between germline ends came to 13 bases. CDR1 and CDR2 from the germline V gene are GTSNPN and SVGIG (reference sequence). CDR3 protein: CAWRVGSRTEAFF. CDR3 in DNA: TGTGCCTGGAGGGTGGGGAGTAGGACTGAAGCTTTCTTT.

The V and J genes are TRBV6-4 and TRBJ2-2; 7 bases align to TRBD1. Germline lookup yields CDR1 MRHNA and CDR2 SNTAGT. J lost 4 bases, V lost 6 bases, and 8 bases had no gene match. The CDR3 extends over 15 amino acids. The CDR3 coding sequence is TGTGCCAGCAGCTCGACAGGGATTGTCACCGGGGAGCTGTTTTTT. As protein: CASSSTGIVTGELFF.

V is TRBV6-5 and J is TRBJ2-5, with a possible D match to TRBD2 (5 bases). Trimming shortened V by 6 bases and J by 4 bases, and 18 bases separated the two germline ends. The V gene's germline CDR1 is MNHEY and CDR2 SVGAGI. The CDR3 consists of 15 residues. DNA for the CDR3: TGTGCCAGCAGCCTTACGTTGGACTTCGGAGAGACCCAGTACTTC. Encoded protein: CASSLTLDFGETQYF.